What follows is one TCR beta chain and its context. Its specificity is not known. These data come from a study of T cell responses to AZD1222 COVID-19 vaccine. Per the germline V gene, CDR1 is DFQATT and CDR2 is SNEGSKA (reference sequence). The CDR3 loop spans 14 amino acids. Trimming pared 3 bases from V and 0 bases from J, leaving 12 bases between. Sequenced by immunoSEQ multiplex PCR; TCRdb stores in-frame clones only, minus some. The sample includes 90,000 to 120,000 clones, about 93% of them seen just once. General study points: The donor group comprised mostly white British people and more females; the analysis possibly underestimated clonal diversity. With dominance at 160-218 and 743-854, vaccine-associated CD4 TCRs spanned spike.

Sequencing used peripheral blood, obtained on day 0 of AZD1222 vaccination. The chain employs TRBV20-1 and TRBJ2-7; no firm D call. This sequence originates from an adult in good health. CDR3 amino acids: CSASPALSSYEQYF. The CDR3, as DNA: TGCAGTGCTAGTCCAGCGCTGAGCTCCTACGAGCAGTACTTC.